This T cell receptor beta chain came from a study of shared clonotypes between healthy human individuals (dated by TCRdb to 2020 to 2022). Concerning the study at large: The cohort included a few men and a couple of women between 18 and 49 years of age. For each donor, CD4 naive and CD4 memory were each run on three plates, CD8 naive on two plates, and CD8 memory on one plate. To estimate repertoire size and how much clonotypes are shared between individuals, the study performed deep sequencing of blood TCR repertoires from about five healthy adults. To increase sequencing depth and limit assay-specific biases, TCR repertoire library preparation and sequencing were carried out by different laboratories using diverse techniques. Per donor, leukapheresis produced somewhere between about 0.94 and 9 billion PBMCs.

Concerning this clone: Its antigen is still unknown. One base away there is no much larger clone; base qualities are not given.

TCR CDR3 regions were amplified from genomic DNA by multiplex PCR using the deep immunoSEQ assay. Genomic DNA extracted from each cell subset was distributed evenly over all wells of several immunoSEQ 96-well plates, and each plate served as one replicate. Each replicate PCR for sorted subsets received approximately 220 ng genomic DNA, equal to 28,000 or so T cell genomes. Purified libraries were quantified with a Qubit 3.0 fluorometer, sized on a Bioanalyzer 2100, and re-quantified with the KAPA Library Quantification kit. Each immunoSEQ 96-well plate was sequenced on its own single-read 150-cycle Illumina NextSeq 550 flow cell. Turning to the authors' computational methods: Because the immunoSEQ output included only junctional sequences and no quality scores, the filtering could not be the same as the filtering used for full-length reads. To assign V/J genes and CDR3, sequences were annotated against IMGT germline references using PyIR, a Python wrapper for IgBLAST v1.9. Reads were removed for weak V/J assignments (E-value above 1e-6), missing CDR3, stop codons, out-of-frame junctions, or ambiguous translated residues. A V3J clonotype was defined by an identical inferred V gene, J gene, and CDR3 amino acid sequence. Percentage overlap between repertoires was computed as shared unique clonotypes divided by the size of the smaller repertoire. Richness of each repertoire was evaluated using RTK rarefaction, the Chao1 estimator, and Recon v2.1 estimates of unobserved clonotypes. Generation probabilities were computed with OLGA for all TCRbeta clonotypes obtained by the gDNA method from a handful of donors. In its TCRdb copy, this immuneACCESS table keeps in-frame sequences only and misses some clones. Where compared with another copy, unresolved V genes explain less than half of these, and the others have no known cause. D and trimming come from the DNA, and the V and J calls and clone size come from that table. A total of about 2 million clones appear in this sample, around 96% of them only once. The ten largest clones capture 1.1% of the sample.

The CDR3 runs 16 amino acids, cysteine and phenylalanine included. The DNA shown is the 48-base CDR3, in frame from base 1. The germline V gene yields SGHVS for CDR1 and FQNEAQ for CDR2. V is trimmed back by 0 bases and J by 1 base, and the junction contains 2 bases that no gene match accounts for. For the CD8 naive samples, CD45RO-negative cells were positively selected for CCR7, yielding a CD45RA+CCR7+ population from which TemRA cells were excluded. Donors were healthy HIV-negative adults with no recently reported acute infections or vaccinations. Every donor was a Caucasian adult living in Nashville, Tennessee, USA. Blood was obtained by leukapheresis, after which PBMCs were separated by Ficoll-Histopaque density gradient centrifugation and cryopreserved in liquid nitrogen vapor phase. Purity and quantity of every magnetically sorted T cell population were checked by analytical flow cytometry. Each sorted fraction had its genomic DNA isolated and then quantified by UV absorbance on a Nanodrop 2000c.

Overall study results and their limits: Across a handful of donors, 4.5% to 6.5% of naive CD4, approximately 3.6% of naive CD8, 2% to 2.5% of memory CD4, and approximately 0.4% of memory CD8 clonotypes were shared. Pairwise subsampling led to the expectation that sequencing depth would affect the degree of clonotype sharing among donors. Rarefaction of sorted-subset datasets indicated incomplete sequencing despite the large sequencing depth. The small number of donors limited the genetic and exposure-history diversity represented. Sampling was restricted to blood, and TCR repertoires in tissues likely differ from the TCR repertoires found in blood. Naive subsets generally had larger estimated clonotype richness than memory subsets. Clonotypes shared by all four sorted-subset donors showed higher generation probabilities than non-shared clonotypes.

Sequencing input: naive CD8+ T cells sorted from blood. What this sample's cell subset or site label stands for: CD45RA+CCR7+. The sequence derives from a man aged 18 to 29 in good health. The V and J genes are TRBV7-8 and TRBJ2-7; a stretch of 11 junction bases matches TRBD2. The DNA reads as follows: TGTGCCAGCAGCTTAGCACTAGCGGGAGTGTCCTACGAGCAGTACTTC. This yields the protein CASSLALAGVSYEQYF.